Listed below are T cell receptor beta chains from one sample, sequenced in a study of identical twins. Using its own MiXCR run on the 5' RACE reads, TCRdb lists one record per CDR3 protein. This repertoire shows approximately 230,000 distinct CDR3 sequences, around an eighth found once; its top ten account for around 9.5%. Sequencing was done on a sample of memory (CD45RO+) T cells sorted from blood. The receptors were sampled from a young woman in good health. Both conserved end residues are part of each CDR3. D genes are given only for firm matches. Clone size is shown for a subset of rows, as once, few, many or a class of expanded clone.

D	V	size	J	CDR3	DNA
NA	TRBV15	NA	TRBJ2-3	CATSRGGRTDTQYF	TGTGCCACCAGCAGAGGCGGGCGCACAGATACGCAGTATTTT
NA	TRBV20-1	few	TRBJ2-7	CSAREADTGNYYEQYF	TGCAGTGCTAGAGAAGCAGACACCGGGAACTACTACGAGCAGTACTTC
NA	TRBV11-3	few	TRBJ1-1	CASSLEARTEAFF	TGTGCCAGCAGCTTAGAGGCCAGGACTGAAGCTTTCTTT
TRBD2	TRBV28	NA	TRBJ2-1	CASTGGFYNEQFF	TGTGCCAGCACGGGGGGATTTTACAATGAGCAGTTCTTC
TRBD2	TRBV15	few	TRBJ2-3	CATGNSGRAGDTQYF	TGTGCCACCGGAAATAGCGGGAGGGCCGGAGATACGCAGTATTTT
NA	TRBV7-9	few	TRBJ2-3	CASSLDVGTQYF	TGTGCCAGCAGCCTGGACGTAGGTACGCAGTATTTT
TRBD2	TRBV9	few	TRBJ2-1	CASSLAASGTGYNEQFF	TGTGCCAGCAGCCTGGCGGCTAGCGGGACGGGCTACAATGAGCAGTTCTTC
NA	TRBV12-3/TRBV12-4	few	TRBJ2-2	CASSPDIANTGELFF	TGTGCCAGCAGCCCAGACATCGCGAACACCGGGGAGCTGTTTTTT
NA	TRBV7-8	many	TRBJ1-3	CASSFPAGHLSGNTIYF	TGTGCCAGCAGCTTCCCAGCCGGACACCTCTCTGGAAACACCATATATTTT
TRBD1	TRBV10-3	few	TRBJ1-2	CAISESQGANGYTF	TGTGCCATCAGTGAGTCTCAGGGGGCGAATGGCTACACCTTC
NA	TRBV10-3	few	TRBJ2-3	CAISESWRESTDTQYF	TGTGCCATCAGTGAGTCTTGGCGCGAAAGCACAGATACGCAGTATTTT
NA	TRBV7-9	NA	TRBJ2-1	CASSLGASRGNEQFF	TGTGCCAGCAGCTTAGGGGCTAGCCGGGGCAATGAGCAGTTCTTC
NA	TRBV5-1	NA	TRBJ2-7	CASSQGQRLVNYEQYF	TGCGCCAGCAGTCAGGGTCAGCGACTAGTCAACTACGAGCAGTACTTC
TRBD1	TRBV6-5	few	TRBJ1-2	CASSYKTGTTGYTF	TGTGCCAGCAGTTACAAGACAGGGACGACCGGCTACACCTTC
NA	TRBV6-2/TRBV6-3	many	TRBJ1-6	CASSYSESPNSPLHF	TGTGCCAGCAGTTACTCGGAGAGTCCGAATTCACCCCTCCACTTT
TRBD2	TRBV20-1	NA	TRBJ2-5	CSAVSGSLETQYF	TGCAGTGCCGTTAGCGGGAGTCTAGAGACCCAGTACTTC
NA	TRBV7-9	few	TRBJ2-1	CASSLNRQYNEQFF	TGTGCCAGCAGCTTAAATCGGCAGTACAATGAGCAGTTCTTC
TRBD1	TRBV12-3/TRBV12-4	NA	TRBJ1-2	CASSLSSRAGGAGYTF	TGTGCCAGCAGTTTATCCTCGCGGGCAGGGGGGGCTGGCTACACCTTC
NA	TRBV3-1	NA	TRBJ1-2	CASSQVSNYGYTF	TGTGCCAGCAGCCAGGTCTCTAACTATGGCTACACCTTC
NA	TRBV7-9	few	TRBJ2-2	CASSKGSGSNTGELFF	TGTGCCAGCAGTAAGGGGTCAGGTTCGAACACCGGGGAGCTGTTTTTT